A single sample is the source of the 4 T cell receptor beta chains below, sequenced in a study of cytomegalovirus exposure and HLA in healthy donors. PCR employed 60 Vbeta and 13 Jbeta primers. Produced via immunoSEQ multiplex PCR; TCRdb's table is partial and in-frame only. The sample has more than 60,000 clones; 65% to 90% are singletons. Sequencing was carried out using PBMCs. The source is a man between 65 and 85 years old in good health and CMV-seropositive.

The V call is TRBV6-5, the J call TRBJ1-1; D might be TRBD1 (5 bases). CDR3 length: 12 amino acids. The germline V and J ends were trimmed by 6 bases and 11 bases, with 16 bases remaining between them. CDR1 MNHEY and CDR2 SVGAGI come from the germline V gene. The CDR3 loop reads CASRHQDMPAFF. CDR3 DNA: TGTGCCAGCAGGCACCAGGACATGCCGGCTTTCTTT.

This clone was recorded only once. V and J are TRBV4-1 and TRBJ1-4, with D uncertain. The V gene lost 0 bases and the J gene lost 5 bases, with 16 bases spanning the gap. The CDR3 sequence is 17 residues long. Germline V gives CDR1 MGHRA, CDR2 YSYEKL. In DNA, the CDR3 is TGCGCCAGCAGCCAAGAATGGGCAGTTCTTTTGAATGAAAAACTGTTTTTT. Translating gives CASSQEWAVLLNEKLFF.

The gene calls are TRBV2 and TRBJ2-3; TRBD1 aligns across 8 bases. The CDR3 contains 14 residues. The trim removed 11 bases at V and 6 bases at J, leaving 13 bases unmatched. The germline V gene encodes CDR1 SNHLY and CDR2 FYNNEI. Here the CDR3 DNA reads TGTGCCGAACAGACAGGGGCCGGAACGGATACGCAGTATTTT. Amino acid sequence: CAEQTGAGTDTQYF.

The chain has TRBV10-3 and TRBJ1-1, with D possibly TRBD1 on 5 matching bases. In germline, CDR1 is ENHRY, CDR2 SYGVKD. The CDR3 length is 15 residues. V was cut by 0 bases and J by 8 bases, with 16 bases left in between. DNA for the CDR3: TGTGCCATCAGTGAGTCCCCAGGGTACGATAGGGAAGCTTTCTTT. It codes for CAISESPGYDREAFF.